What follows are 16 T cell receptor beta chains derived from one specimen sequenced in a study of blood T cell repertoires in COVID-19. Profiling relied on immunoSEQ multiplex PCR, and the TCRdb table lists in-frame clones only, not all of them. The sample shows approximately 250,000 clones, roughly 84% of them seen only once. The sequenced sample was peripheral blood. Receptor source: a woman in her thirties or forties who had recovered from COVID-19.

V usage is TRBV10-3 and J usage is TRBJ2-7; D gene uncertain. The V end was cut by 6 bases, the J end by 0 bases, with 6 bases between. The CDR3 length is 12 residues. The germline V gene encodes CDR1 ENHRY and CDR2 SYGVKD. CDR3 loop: CAIRRDSYEQYF. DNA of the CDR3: TGTGCCATCAGGCGAGACTCCTACGAGCAGTACTTC.

The CDR3 loop is CASSWPGTGLYNEQFF. CDR3 bases: TGTGCCAGCAGCTGGCCCGGGACAGGGTTATACAATGAGCAGTTCTTC. The J gene is TRBJ2-1, the V gene TRBV5-5, with TRBD1 identical over 9 bases. CDR1 and CDR2 (germline): SGHKS, YYEKEE (reference sequence). J lost 4 bases, V lost 3 bases, and 8 bases had no gene match. The CDR3 runs 16 residues. Full variable domain (remainder filled in from reference TRBV5-5 and TRBJ2-1): DAGVTQSPTHLIKTRGQQVTLRCSPISGHKSVSWYQQVLGQGPQFIFQYYEKEERGRGNFPDRFSARQFPNYSSELNVNALLLGDSALYLCASSWPGTGLYNEQFFGPGTRLTVL.

CDR3 sequence (DNA): TGTGCCAGCAGCCCACGGCCAGGGGCTGGCGAGCAGTACTTC. This gives the protein CASSPRPGAGEQYF. The chain uses TRBV11-2 and TRBJ2-7, with D maybe TRBD1 (6 bases). V was shortened by 5 bases and J by 6 bases, with 17 bases between the two germline ends. This CDR3 region has 14 residues. The germline CDR1 and CDR2 sequences are SGHAT and FQNNGV.

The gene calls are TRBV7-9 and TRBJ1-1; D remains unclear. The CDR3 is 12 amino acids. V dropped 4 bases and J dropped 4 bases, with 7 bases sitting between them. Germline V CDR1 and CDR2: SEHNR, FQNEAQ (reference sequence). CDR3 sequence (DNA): TGTGCCAGCAGCTCCTCAGGCACTGAAGCTTTCTTT. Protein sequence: CASSSSGTEAFF.

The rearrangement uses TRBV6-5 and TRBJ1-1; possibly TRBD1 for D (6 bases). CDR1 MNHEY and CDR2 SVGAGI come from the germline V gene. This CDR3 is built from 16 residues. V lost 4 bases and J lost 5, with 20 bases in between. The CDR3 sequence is CASSFVPYTGMTEAFF. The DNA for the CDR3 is TGTGCCAGCAGTTTCGTACCATACACAGGGATGACTGAAGCTTTCTTT.

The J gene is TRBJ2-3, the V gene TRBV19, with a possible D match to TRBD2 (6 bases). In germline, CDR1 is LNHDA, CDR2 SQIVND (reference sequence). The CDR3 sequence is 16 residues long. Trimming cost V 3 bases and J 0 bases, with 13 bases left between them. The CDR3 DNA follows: TGTGCCAGTAGTATCGTAGCGGCAATTAGCACAGATACGCAGTATTTT. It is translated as CASSIVAAISTDTQYF.

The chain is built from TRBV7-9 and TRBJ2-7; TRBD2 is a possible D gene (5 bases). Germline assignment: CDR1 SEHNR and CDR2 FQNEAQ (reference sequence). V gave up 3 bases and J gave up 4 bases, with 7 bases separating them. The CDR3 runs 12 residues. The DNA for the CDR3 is TGTGCCAGCAGCTTTGGGAGATACGAGCAGTACTTC. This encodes CASSFGRYEQYF. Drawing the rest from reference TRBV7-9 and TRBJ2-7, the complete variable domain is DTGVSQNPRHKITKRGQNVTFRCDPISEHNRLYWYRQTLGQGPEFLTYFQNEAQLEKSRLLSDRFSAERPKGSFSTLEIQRTEQGDSAMYLCASSFGRYEQYFGPGTRLTVT.

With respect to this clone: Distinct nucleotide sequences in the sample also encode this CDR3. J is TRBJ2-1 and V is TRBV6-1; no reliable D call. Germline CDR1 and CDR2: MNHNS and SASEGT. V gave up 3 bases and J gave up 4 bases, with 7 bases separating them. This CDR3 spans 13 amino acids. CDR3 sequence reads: CASSEVRYNEQFF. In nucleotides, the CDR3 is TGTGCCAGCAGTGAGGTTAGATACAATGAGCAGTTCTTC.

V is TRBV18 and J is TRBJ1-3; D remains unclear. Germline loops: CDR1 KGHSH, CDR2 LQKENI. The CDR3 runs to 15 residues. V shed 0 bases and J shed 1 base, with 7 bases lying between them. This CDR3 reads CASSPPTPSGNTIYF. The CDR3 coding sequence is TGTGCCAGCTCACCACCTACTCCGTCTGGAAACACCATATATTTT. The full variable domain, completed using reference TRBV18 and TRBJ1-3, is NAGVMQNPRHLVRRRGQEARLRCSPMKGHSHVYWYRQLPEEGLKFMVYLQKENIIDESGMPKERFSAEFPKEGPSILRIQQVVRGDSAAYFCASSPPTPSGNTIYFGEGSWLTVV.

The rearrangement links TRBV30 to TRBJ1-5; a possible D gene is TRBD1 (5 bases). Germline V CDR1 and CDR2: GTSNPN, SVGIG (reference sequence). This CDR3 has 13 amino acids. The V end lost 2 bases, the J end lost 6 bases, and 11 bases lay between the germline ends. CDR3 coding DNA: TGTGCCTGGAGTCTGGGGGGAAGTCAGCCCCAGCATTTT. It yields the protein CAWSLGGSQPQHF.

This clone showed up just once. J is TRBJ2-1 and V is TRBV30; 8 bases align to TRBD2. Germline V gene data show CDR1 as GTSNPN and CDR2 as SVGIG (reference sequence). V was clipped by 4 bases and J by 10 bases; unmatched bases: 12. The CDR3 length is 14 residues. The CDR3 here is CAWMAGGAGFEQFF. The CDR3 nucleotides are TGTGCCTGGATGGCGGGGGGCGCGGGATTCGAGCAGTTCTTC.

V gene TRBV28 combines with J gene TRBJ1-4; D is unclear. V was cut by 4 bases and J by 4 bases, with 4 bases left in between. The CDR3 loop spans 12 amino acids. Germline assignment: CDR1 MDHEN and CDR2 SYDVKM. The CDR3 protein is CASSSDNEKLFF. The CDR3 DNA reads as TGTGCCAGCAGTTCAGATAATGAAAAACTGTTTTTT.

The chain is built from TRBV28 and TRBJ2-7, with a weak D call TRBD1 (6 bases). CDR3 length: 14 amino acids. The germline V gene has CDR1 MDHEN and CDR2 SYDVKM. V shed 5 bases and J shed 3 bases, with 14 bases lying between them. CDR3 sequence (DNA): TGTGCCAGCAGTCTCCAGGGGCCAATCTACGAGCAGTACTTC. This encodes CASSLQGPIYEQYF.

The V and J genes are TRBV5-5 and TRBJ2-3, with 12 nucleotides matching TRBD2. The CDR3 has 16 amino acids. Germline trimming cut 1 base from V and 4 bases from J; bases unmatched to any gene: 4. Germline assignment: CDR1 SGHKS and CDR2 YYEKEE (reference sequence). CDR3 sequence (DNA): TGTGCCAGCAGCTTGACTAGCGGGGGGCCCCCAGATACGCAGTATTTT. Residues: CASSLTSGGPPDTQYF.

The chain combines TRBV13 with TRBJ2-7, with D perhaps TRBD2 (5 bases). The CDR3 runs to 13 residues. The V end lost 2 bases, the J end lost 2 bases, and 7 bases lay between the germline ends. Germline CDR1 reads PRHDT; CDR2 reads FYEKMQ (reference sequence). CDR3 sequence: CASSLTGTYEQYF. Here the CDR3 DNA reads TGTGCCAGCAGCTTAACGGGGACCTACGAGCAGTACTTC.

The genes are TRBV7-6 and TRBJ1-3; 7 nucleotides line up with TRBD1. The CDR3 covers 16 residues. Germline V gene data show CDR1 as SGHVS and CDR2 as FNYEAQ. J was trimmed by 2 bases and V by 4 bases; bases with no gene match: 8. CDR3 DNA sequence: TGTGCCAGCAGCTCACCCCGGGACAGTCCTGGAAACACCATATATTTT. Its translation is CASSSPRDSPGNTIYF.